The T cell receptor (beta chain) under discussion was sequenced for a study of blood T cell repertoires in COVID-19. Overall study: Sites in the United States, Italy and Spain provided acute and convalescent COVID-19 samples. PBMCs, B-cell-depleted T cells, or T cells provided the cDNA or gDNA that made up the material.

This clone was observed once. The CDR3 length is 15 residues. The germline V gene encodes CDR1 ENHRY and CDR2 SYGVKD. The V end lost 3 bases, the J end lost 2 bases, and 8 bases lay between the germline ends. Study processing details: Estimated nucleated cell counts came from reference gene primer amplification. Some clones are missing from TCRdb's copy, which holds only in-frame ones; the method was immunoSEQ multiplex PCR. V and J calls plus clone size are reproduced from that table; the DNA served to infer D and trimming. The sample has approximately 200,000 clones, about 87% seen once. The TCR was taken from a man between 65 and 80 years old with acute or convalescent COVID-19. The rearrangement uses TRBV10-3 and TRBJ2-6; D not resolved. Sequenced input: peripheral blood. CDR3 amino acids: CAISDRLPGANVLTF. CDR3 nucleotide sequence: TGTGCCATCAGTGATCGGTTACCTGGGGCCAACGTCCTGACTTTC.